This T cell receptor beta chain comes out of a study of blood T cell repertoires in COVID-19. About the research overall: Some COVID-19 samples were acute and others convalescent; all came from the United States, Italy and Spain. T cells, B-cell-depleted T cells, or PBMCs supplied cDNA or gDNA.

The CDR3 has 14 residues. The germline CDR1 and CDR2 sequences are GTSNPN and SVGIG (reference sequence). V lost 5 bases to trimming and J lost 0 bases; unmatched junction nucleotides: 4. Some clones are missing from TCRdb's copy, which holds only in-frame ones; the method was immunoSEQ multiplex PCR. Of some 200,000 clones in the sample, roughly 83% were seen once. The sample taken for sequencing was PBMCs or T cells enriched from blood (not recorded which). This receptor was obtained from a woman aged 35 to 49 with acute COVID-19. V and J are TRBV30 and TRBJ1-3; 7 bases align to TRBD1. The CDR3 sequence is CAWGTVYSGNTIYF. The DNA of the CDR3 is TGTGCCTGGGGGACAGTCTACTCTGGAAACACCATATATTTT. The whole variable domain, filled in from reference TRBV30 and TRBJ1-3, reads SQTIHQWPATLVQPVGSPLSLECTVEGTSNPNLYWYRQAAGRGLQLLFYSVGIGQISSEVPQNLSASRPQDRQFILSSKKLLLSDSGFYLCAWGTVYSGNTIYFGEGSWLTVV.